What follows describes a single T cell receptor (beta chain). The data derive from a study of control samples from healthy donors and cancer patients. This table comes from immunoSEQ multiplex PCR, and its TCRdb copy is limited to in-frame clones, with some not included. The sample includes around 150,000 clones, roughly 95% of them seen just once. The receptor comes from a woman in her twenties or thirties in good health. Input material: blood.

DNA of the CDR3: TGTGCCAGCAGTTACTCCGGGGGGCTAACTGAAGCTTTCTTT. Encoded protein: CASSYSGGLTEAFF. The V and J genes are TRBV6-5 and TRBJ1-1; the D gene is possibly TRBD1 (6 bases). Germline assignment: CDR1 MNHEY and CDR2 SVGAGI. This CDR3 has 14 amino acids. The V gene lost 0 bases and the J gene lost 5 bases, with 10 bases spanning the gap.